This TCR beta chain emerged from a study of T cells in Graves' hyperthyroidism and ophthalmopathy. The wider study: At initial diagnosis, before any treatment had begun, peripheral blood was obtained.

It was uncontrolled infection, other autoimmune disease, pregnancy or lactation that excluded patients. This clonotype was seen many times. As yet, its antigen is unknown. Study-level results: Blood also contained most expanded thyroid clonotypes above 0.001.

Researchers amplified the TCR beta CDR3 regions from RNA transcripts. When the TCR CDR3 underwent first-round RT-PCR, the HTBI primer set was used. TCRdb passed the multiplex PCR reads through MiXCR, listing each CDR3 protein once. The sample has about 600,000 distinct CDR3 sequences, about 15% seen once. Germline CDR1 reads SGHTA; CDR2 reads FQGNSA. This CDR3 has 15 residues. With V trimmed by 3 bases and J by 1 base, 3 bases remained unmatched. The chain recombines TRBV7-2 with TRBJ2-3, with 8 bases identical to TRBD2. What was sequenced was blood. This TCR came from a woman between 50 and 59 years old with Graves' ophthalmopathy. Written as DNA, the CDR3 is TGTGCCAGCAGCTTTCCGACTAGCGGCACAGATACGCAGTATTTT. Amino acid sequence: CASSFPTSGTDTQYF.